This T cell receptor beta chain was obtained from a study of technical replicates of blood from a handful of donors. This CDR3 has 15 amino acids. The germline V and J ends were trimmed by 4 bases and 4 bases, with 17 bases remaining between them. Germline CDR1 and CDR2: MNHNS and SASEGT. This clone was counted once. Sequenced by immunoSEQ multiplex PCR; TCRdb stores in-frame clones only, minus some. The sample consists of tens of thousands of clones, approximately 94% of them appearing once. This clonotype was sampled from a human donor in good health. The chain recombines TRBV6-1 with TRBJ2-7, with D possibly matching TRBD1 (6 bases). The sequencing sample was made of T cells isolated from PBMCs. CDR3 DNA sequence: TGTGCCAGCAGTGCCCCCCTAGGGACAACTTACGAGCAGTACTTC. Amino acid sequence: CASSAPLGTTYEQYF.